This T cell receptor (beta chain) was captured by sequencing in a study of T cell changes during pregnancy in multiple sclerosis. The repertoire was sequenced with immunoSEQ multiplex PCR; TCRdb's copy has only in-frame clones and lacks some. The sample holds roughly 30,000 clones, approximately 90% seen once. Germline V gives CDR1 SGHRS, CDR2 YFSETQ. There are 13 residues in the CDR3. J lost 6 bases, V lost 2 bases, and 2 bases had no gene match. This receptor was identified in a female donor with multiple sclerosis, enrolled in a pregnancy study. The chain employs TRBV5-1 and TRBJ2-1; TRBD2 matches at 7 bases. Sequenced here: CD8+ T cells from peripheral blood mononuclear cells, sampled after pregnancy. In DNA form, the CDR3 reads TGCGCCAGCAGCTTCAGCGGGATCAATGAGCAGTTCTTC. This translates into CASSFSGINEQFF. Looking up the rest from reference TRBV5-1 and TRBJ2-1 gives the full variable domain: KAGVTQTPRYLIKTRGQQVTLSCSPISGHRSVSWYQQTPGQGLQFLFEYFSETQRNKGNFPGRFSGRQFSNSRSEMNVSTLELGDSALYLCASSFSGINEQFFGPGTRLTVL.